This entry lists 12 T cell receptor beta chains sequenced from one sample in a study. The protocol was immunoSEQ multiplex PCR, while the TCRdb copy is restricted to in-frame clones and leaves out a portion. The data show under 90,000 clones, 93% seen once. Material for sequencing was PBMCs. The receptor set was obtained from a man aged 40-49 years with rheumatoid arthritis.

The V gene is TRBV19, the J gene TRBJ2-7; 9 positions match TRBD1. This CDR3 is built from 18 residues. Germline-derived CDR1 and CDR2 are LNHDA and SQIVND (reference sequence). With 4 bases clipped from V and 6 bases from J, the junction kept 19 bases outside the gene matches. The CDR3 region is CASSTHPRDRAKLGEQYF. The CDR3 nucleotides are TGTGCCAGTAGTACCCACCCTAGGGACAGGGCCAAGCTCGGCGAGCAGTACTTC.

V usage is TRBV5-1 and J usage is TRBJ2-7; D gene ambiguous. The CDR3 totals 13 residues. Germline values: CDR1 SGHRS, CDR2 YFSETQ. V was trimmed by 2 bases and J by 1 base, leaving 7 bases between them. CDR3 nucleotides: TGCGCCAGCAGCTTAGGTTGGTCCTACGAGCAGTACTTC. Translation gives CASSLGWSYEQYF.

The chain couples TRBV3-1 (or the pseudogene TRBV3-2) to TRBJ1-4, with a possible D match to TRBD1 (6 bases). The germline V gene has CDR1 LGHDT and CDR2 YNNKEL (reference sequence). V was clipped by 6 bases and J by 7 bases, with 12 bases between them. The CDR3 runs to 13 residues. In nucleotides, the CDR3 is TGTGCCAGCAGTTTGGGACAATCTGAAAAACTGTTTTTT. Amino acid sequence: CASSLGQSEKLFF.

The V and J genes are TRBV15 and TRBJ1-3; no definite D call. The CDR3 is 14 amino acids. V lost 1 base and J lost 8, with 12 bases in between. Looked up from germline, CDR1 is LNHNV and CDR2 is YYDKDF (reference sequence). CDR3 coding DNA: TGTGCCACCAGCAGAGCTCGCCTCGGGGACACCATATATTTT. This translates into CATSRARLGDTIYF.

CDR3 in DNA: TGTGCCAGCTCACCGTTACCATCCCCGAGCTCTGGAAACACCATATATTTT. This encodes CASSPLPSPSSGNTIYF. The V gene is TRBV18, the J gene TRBJ1-3; the D is unclear. The germline V and J ends were trimmed by 3 bases and 0 bases, with 15 bases remaining between them. This CDR3 has 17 residues. Germline V gene data show CDR1 as KGHSH and CDR2 as LQKENI.

V is TRBV14 and J is TRBJ2-2; 7 nucleotides align to TRBD1. With 4 bases clipped from V and 4 bases from J, the junction kept 6 bases outside the gene matches. Germline CDR1 is SGHDN and CDR2 is FVKESK. The CDR3 sequence is 15 residues long. CDR3 DNA: TGTGCCAGCAGCCGACAGGGTGTTAGCACCGGGGAGCTGTTTTTT. Residues: CASSRQGVSTGELFF.

The chain has TRBV29-1 and TRBJ2-1; D not resolved. CDR3 size: 14 residues. V lost 2 bases to trimming and J lost 8 bases, with 16 bases between them. In germline, CDR1 is SQVTM, CDR2 ANQGSEA. This CDR3 is CSVESQDALDEQFF. CDR3 nucleotide sequence: TGCAGCGTTGAAAGTCAGGACGCTTTGGATGAGCAGTTCTTC.

This chain joins TRBV18 and TRBJ2-2; D ambiguous. The CDR3 loop spans 15 amino acids. V dropped 2 bases and J dropped 4 bases, with 11 bases sitting between them. Germline values: CDR1 KGHSH, CDR2 LQKENI. The DNA of the CDR3 is TGTGCCAGCTCACCAGAAGGCAGAAGCACCGGGGAGCTGTTTTTT. Encoded protein: CASSPEGRSTGELFF.

The genes are TRBV6-4 and TRBJ1-5; D remains unclear. V shed 3 bases and J shed 2 bases, with 11 bases lying between them. This CDR3 comprises 15 residues. Germline CDR1 reads MRHNA; CDR2 reads SNTAGT. CDR3 DNA: TGTGCCAGCAGTGAAACGGCCTTGGGCAATCAGCCCCAGCATTTT. Translating it yields CASSETALGNQPQHF.

The chain employs TRBV6-1 and TRBJ2-4, with 11 bases fitting TRBD1. J lost 0 bases, V lost 4 bases, and 11 bases had no gene match. The CDR3 is made up of 19 amino acids. Germline V gives CDR1 MNHNS, CDR2 SASEGT. The CDR3 region has the DNA TGTGCCAGCAGTGCCGAATTGGGACAGGGGGAAAGAGCCAAAAACATTCAGTACTTC. Amino acid sequence: CASSAELGQGERAKNIQYF.

The genes are TRBV30 and TRBJ2-6; 8 nucleotides line up with TRBD1. Per the germline V gene, CDR1 is GTSNPN and CDR2 is SVGIG (reference sequence). Losses at the gene ends were 3 bases for V and 1 base for J; bases not matched to a gene: 14. The CDR3 has 19 residues. The CDR3 coding sequence is TGTGCCTGGAGGCGAGGTATTCCGGGGGACAGGTCTGGGGCCAACGTCCTGACTTTC. It encodes CAWRRGIPGDRSGANVLTF.

The J gene is TRBJ2-3, the V gene TRBV7-3; no firm D call. CDR3 length equals 12 residues. Germline V gene lookup returns CDR1 SGHTA and CDR2 FQGTGA. V gave up 2 bases and J gave up 3 bases, with 3 bases separating them. The CDR3 nucleotides read TGTGCCAGCAGCTTAGGGACAGATACGCAGTATTTT. Translated, it gives CASSLGTDTQYF.